Given below is one T cell receptor beta chain in context. This sample stems from a study of T cell responses to AZD1222 COVID-19 vaccine. Profiling relied on immunoSEQ multiplex PCR, and the TCRdb table lists in-frame clones only, not all of them. Here the sample spans 100,000 or so clones, approximately 90% being singletons. This clonotype was obtained from an adult in good health. The specimen comprised peripheral blood, sampled on day 0 of AZD1222 vaccination.

The CDR3 DNA is TGTGCCAGCTCGCTTCTATCTCAAGAGACCCAGTACTTC. As protein: CASSLLSQETQYF. The chain is built from TRBV2 and TRBJ2-5; the D is unclear. CDR1 is SNHLY and CDR2 is FYNNEI in the germline V gene. V dropped 8 bases and J dropped 2 bases, with 12 bases sitting between them. The length of the CDR3 is 13 residues.